This TCR beta chain was obtained from a study of CD8 T cells in ankylosing spondylitis. The V gene's germline CDR1 is SGHRS and CDR2 YFSETQ. The CDR3 has 20 residues. Trimming cost V 0 bases and J 4 bases; bases outside gene matches: 19. As regards this clonotype: Its antigen is currently unknown.

Broader study findings: In ankylosing spondylitis blood, a motif of roughly eight highly homologous TCR beta variants appeared characteristic. Reports say disease-linked clones showed up significantly more in matched ankylosing spondylitis synovial fluid.

The TCR beta libraries were generated through quantitative 5'-RACE incorporating molecular barcodes. Via MiXCR, TCRdb re-called the 5' RACE reads, giving one row per CDR3 protein. The sample lists over 700,000 distinct CDR3 sequences; roughly 20% were seen once. The sample taken for sequencing was blood, either unsorted or a sorted T cell fraction (not recorded which). The TCR originated in a male donor with ankylosing spondylitis. This rearrangement joins TRBV5-1 to TRBJ1-1; 9 nucleotides agree with TRBD1. Written as DNA, the CDR3 is TGCGCCAGCAGCTTGGCCGGGACAGGGTTTGTTGCGAATCCAAGCACTGAAGCTTTCTTT. Protein sequence: CASSLAGTGFVANPSTEAFF.